This TCR beta chain appears in the sequencing data of a study of blood T cell repertoires in COVID-19. On the study more broadly: From the United States, Italy and Spain came samples of acute and convalescent COVID-19.

The CDR3 totals 15 residues. CDR1 is SNHLY and CDR2 is FYNNEI in the germline V gene. The ends were cut back, 6 bases at V and 1 base at J, with 13 bases in the middle. In the study's own analysis: Researchers report that nucleated cell counts were estimated from reference gene primer amplification. Profiling relied on immunoSEQ multiplex PCR, and the TCRdb table lists in-frame clones only, not all of them. That table furnishes V, J and clone size, whereas the DNA furnished D and trimming. The table shows under 140,000 clones, with 76% occurring only once. The source material was peripheral blood. This clonotype originated in a woman older than 75 with acute or convalescent COVID-19. The chain couples TRBV2 to TRBJ1-5; TRBD1 might be the D (6 bases). CDR3 region: CASRYRASSNQPQHF. In DNA form, the CDR3 reads TGTGCCAGCAGATACAGGGCTTCAAGCAATCAGCCCCAGCATTTT.